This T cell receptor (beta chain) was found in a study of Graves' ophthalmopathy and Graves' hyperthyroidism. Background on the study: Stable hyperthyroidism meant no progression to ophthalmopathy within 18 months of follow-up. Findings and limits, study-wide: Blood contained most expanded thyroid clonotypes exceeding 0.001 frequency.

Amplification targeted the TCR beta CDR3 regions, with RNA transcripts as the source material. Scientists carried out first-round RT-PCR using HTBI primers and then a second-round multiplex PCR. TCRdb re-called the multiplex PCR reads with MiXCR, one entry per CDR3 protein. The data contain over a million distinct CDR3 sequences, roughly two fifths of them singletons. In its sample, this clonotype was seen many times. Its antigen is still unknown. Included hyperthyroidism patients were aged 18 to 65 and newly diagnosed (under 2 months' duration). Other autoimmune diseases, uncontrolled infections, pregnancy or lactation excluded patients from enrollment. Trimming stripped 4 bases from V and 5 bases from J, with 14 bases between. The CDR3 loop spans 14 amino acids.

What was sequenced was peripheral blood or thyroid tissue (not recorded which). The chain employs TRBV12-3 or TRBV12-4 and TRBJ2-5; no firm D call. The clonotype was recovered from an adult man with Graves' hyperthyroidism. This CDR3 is CASSYGMAGETQYF. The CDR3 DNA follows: TGTGCCAGCAGTTACGGCATGGCCGGGGAGACCCAGTACTTC.